The present T cell receptor beta chain was sequenced within a study of Graves' ophthalmopathy and Graves' hyperthyroidism. In this sample, this clonotype turned up many times. From RNA, the CDR3 regions of TCR beta chains were amplified and sequenced. The first round was an RT-PCR with HTBI primers, and the second round was a multiplex PCR. TCRdb called the multiplex PCR reads again in MiXCR, with one record for every CDR3 protein. The sample comprises about 370,000 distinct CDR3 sequences, approximately 18% of which are singletons, and roughly 2.4% rests with the top ten. CDR1 is MDHEN and CDR2 is SYDVKM in the germline V gene. CDR3 size: 15 residues. V trimming: 5 bases; J trimming: 4 bases; junction bases outside the gene matches: 10.

Sequencing input: peripheral blood. This sequence joins TRBV28 and TRBJ1-2; TRBD1 matches at 7 bases. The receptor was derived from an adult woman with stable Graves' hyperthyroidism. The CDR3 protein is CASSPPGTAFYGYTF. CDR3 in DNA: TGTGCCAGCAGTCCACCTGGGACAGCTTTCTATGGCTACACCTTC.